This T cell receptor beta chain was sequenced in a study of PD-1 blockade in classical Hodgkin lymphoma. At the level of the study: Nivolumab was administered to patients intravenously at 3 mg/kg every 2 weeks. General study points: Patients who responded completely had about the same baseline diversity as newly diagnosed patients. Although disease activity or prior therapy may be involved, causes of the repertoire differences remain undefined.

After autologous stem cell transplantation all patients relapsed, and prior brentuximab vedotin exposure differed between cohorts. The method was immunoSEQ multiplex PCR; TCRdb's version includes in-frame clones alone and lacks a portion of them. This sample yields 90,000 or so clones, of which about nine tenths are seen a single time; 2.6% belongs to the top ten. Germline lookup yields CDR1 SEHNR and CDR2 FQNEAQ (reference sequence). The CDR3 totals 18 residues. A remark on this clone: Its target is unknown. The germline gene is not matched at one end of the junction; a read error may be the cause.

The sequenced sample was peripheral blood mononuclear cells (PBMCs), obtained before the second cycle of nivolumab. This chain joins TRBV7-9 and TRBJ2-6, with 11 bases identical to TRBD2. The receptor's source is a human donor with classical Hodgkin lymphoma. DNA of the CDR3: TGTGCCAGCAGCATAGCGGGAGGGCCCCGCTCTGGGGCCAACGTCCTGACTTTC. Its protein product is CASSIAGGPRSGANVLTF.